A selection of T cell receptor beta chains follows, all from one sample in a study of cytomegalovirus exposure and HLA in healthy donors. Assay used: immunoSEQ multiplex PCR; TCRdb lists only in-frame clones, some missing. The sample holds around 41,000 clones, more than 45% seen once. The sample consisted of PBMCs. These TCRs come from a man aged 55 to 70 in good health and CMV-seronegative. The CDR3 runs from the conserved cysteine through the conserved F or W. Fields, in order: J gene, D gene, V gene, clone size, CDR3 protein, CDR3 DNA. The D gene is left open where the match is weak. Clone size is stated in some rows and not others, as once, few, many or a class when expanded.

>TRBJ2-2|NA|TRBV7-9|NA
CASSLGSLSGELFF
TGTGCCAGCAGCTTAGGGTCCCTTAGCGGGGAGCTGTTTTTT
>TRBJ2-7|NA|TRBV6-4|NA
CASSDLAVYEQYF
TGTGCCAGCAGTGATCTAGCAGTCTACGAGCAGTACTTC
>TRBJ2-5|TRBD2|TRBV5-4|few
CASRGGGEGETQYF
TGTGCCAGCAGGGGGGGAGGGGAGGGAGAGACCCAGTACTTC
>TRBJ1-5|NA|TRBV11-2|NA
CASSPAGVQPQHF
TGTGCCAGCAGCCCCGCAGGGGTTCAGCCCCAGCATTTT
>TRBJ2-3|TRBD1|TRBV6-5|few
CASKGQAADTQYF
TGTGCCAGCAAAGGACAGGCCGCAGATACGCAGTATTTT
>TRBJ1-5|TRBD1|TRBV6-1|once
CASSERTGSSNQPQHF
TGTGCCAGCAGTGAAAGGACAGGGAGTAGCAATCAGCCCCAGCATTTT
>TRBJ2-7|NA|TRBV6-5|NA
CASMSVAAREQYF
TGTGCCAGCATGTCCGTCGCTGCGAGGGAGCAGTACTTC
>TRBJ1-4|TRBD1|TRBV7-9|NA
CASSLAGGSGEKLFF
TGTGCCAGCAGCTTAGCAGGGGGCTCAGGGGAAAAACTGTTTTTT
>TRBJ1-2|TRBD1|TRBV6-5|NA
CATYGQGVGYGYTF
TGTGCCACCTACGGACAGGGGGTAGGCTATGGCTACACCTTC
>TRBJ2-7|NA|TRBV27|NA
CASSLAGGLSYF
TGTGCCAGCAGTTTAGCCGGCGGGTTGTCCTACTTC
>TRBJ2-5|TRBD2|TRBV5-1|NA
CASSLGLAGGETQYF
TGCGCCAGCAGCTTGGGTCTAGCGGGAGGAGAGACCCAGTACTTC
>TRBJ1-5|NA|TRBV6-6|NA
CASSYSKGGRYQPQHF
TGTGCCAGCAGTTACTCGAAAGGGGGTCGCTATCAGCCCCAGCATTTT
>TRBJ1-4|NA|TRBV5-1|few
CASSRSGDEKLFF
TGCGCCAGCAGTAGGTCAGGGGATGAAAAACTGTTTTTT
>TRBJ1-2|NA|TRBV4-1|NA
CASSDTAGSNYGYTF
TGCGCCAGCAGCGATACTGCGGGATCCAACTATGGCTACACCTTC
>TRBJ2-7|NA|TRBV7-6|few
CASSFNRVGAGSYEQYF
TGTGCCAGCAGCTTTAATAGGGTGGGGGCGGGCTCCTACGAGCAGTACTTC
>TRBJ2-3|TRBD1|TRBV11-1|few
CASGTGSTDTQYF
TGTGCCAGCGGGACAGGGAGTACAGATACGCAGTATTTT